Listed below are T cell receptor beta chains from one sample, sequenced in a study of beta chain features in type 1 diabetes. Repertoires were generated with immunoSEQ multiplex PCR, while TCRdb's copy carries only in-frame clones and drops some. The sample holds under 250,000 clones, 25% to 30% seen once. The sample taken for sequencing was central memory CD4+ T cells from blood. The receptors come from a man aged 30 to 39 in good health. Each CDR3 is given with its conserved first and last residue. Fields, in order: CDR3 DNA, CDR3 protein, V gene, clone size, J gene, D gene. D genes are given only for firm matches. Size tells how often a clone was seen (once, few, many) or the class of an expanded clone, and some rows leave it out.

CDR3nt: TGTGCCAGCAGTTACATGACAGGGAGTACCTACGAGCAGTACTTC
CDR3aa: CASSYMTGSTYEQYF
v_gene: TRBV6-5
abundance: -
j_gene: TRBJ2-7
d_gene: TRBD1

CDR3nt: TGCAGCGTTCCCCCCTTAGTAGTCCCGTACGAGCAGTACTTC
CDR3aa: CSVPPLVVPYEQYF
v_gene: TRBV29-1
abundance: -
j_gene: TRBJ2-7
d_gene: -

CDR3nt: TGTGCCTGGGGGACAGGGCTCTTCTACGAGCAGTACTTC
CDR3aa: CAWGTGLFYEQYF
v_gene: TRBV30
abundance: once
j_gene: TRBJ2-7
d_gene: TRBD1

CDR3nt: TGCGCCAGCAGCTTGGAACCAGCGGGAGGGCCCGATGAGCAGTTCTTC
CDR3aa: CASSLEPAGGPDEQFF
v_gene: TRBV5-1
abundance: many
j_gene: TRBJ2-1
d_gene: TRBD2

CDR3nt: TGTGCCAGCTCACCAGGCGGCGAGCAGTACTTC
CDR3aa: CASSPGGEQYF
v_gene: TRBV18
abundance: -
j_gene: TRBJ2-7
d_gene: -

CDR3nt: TGTGCCAGCAGTCGCCAAGAGACCCAGTACTTC
CDR3aa: CASSRQETQYF
v_gene: TRBV2
abundance: -
j_gene: TRBJ2-5
d_gene: -

CDR3nt: TGTGCCTGCGGCGGTCAGACTGAAGCTTTCTTT
CDR3aa: CACGGQTEAFF
v_gene: TRBV30
abundance: few
j_gene: TRBJ1-1
d_gene: -

CDR3nt: TGTGCCAGCAGCTTAGTTAGGACAGGGGGCGAGCAGTACTTC
CDR3aa: CASSLVRTGGEQYF
v_gene: TRBV7-8
abundance: few
j_gene: TRBJ2-7
d_gene: TRBD1

CDR3nt: TGTGCCAGCAGCTTAGTCCGAGATACGCAGTATTTT
CDR3aa: CASSLVRDTQYF
v_gene: TRBV7-2
abundance: -
j_gene: TRBJ2-3
d_gene: -

CDR3nt: TGTGCCAGCGTACGTTCCGGGACTAGGCCTTTGGAGCAGTTCTTC
CDR3aa: CASVRSGTRPLEQFF
v_gene: TRBV7-9
abundance: many
j_gene: TRBJ2-1
d_gene: TRBD2

CDR3nt: TGCGCCAGCTCCGAGACCCCTCGTCGAAACAATGAGCAGTTCTTC
CDR3aa: CASSETPRRNNEQFF
v_gene: TRBV4-3
abundance: few
j_gene: TRBJ2-1
d_gene: -

CDR3nt: TGTGCCAGCAGCCCTAGGGTTGTGGTGACTGGGGAGACCCAGTACTTC
CDR3aa: CASSPRVVVTGETQYF
v_gene: TRBV7-2
abundance: -
j_gene: TRBJ2-5
d_gene: -

CDR3nt: TGTGCCAGCATGGGCGGTTACAATGAAAAACTGTTTTTT
CDR3aa: CASMGGYNEKLFF
v_gene: TRBV25-1
abundance: -
j_gene: TRBJ1-4
d_gene: -

CDR3nt: TGCGCCAGCAGCTCCAAGGACAGGGAAGACTTC
CDR3aa: CASSSKDREDF
v_gene: TRBV5-1
abundance: -
j_gene: TRBJ2-7
d_gene: TRBD1

CDR3nt: TGTGCCTGGAAGGCAGGGGGAGATCAGCCCCAGCATTTT
CDR3aa: CAWKAGGDQPQHF
v_gene: TRBV30
abundance: few
j_gene: TRBJ1-5
d_gene: TRBD1